This passage covers 3 T cell receptor beta chains from one sample sequenced in a study of CD8 T cells in ankylosing spondylitis. Study-wide results and limits: Ankylosing spondylitis blood appeared to carry a characteristic TCR beta motif of several highly homologous variants.

TCRdb itself ran the 5' RACE reads through MiXCR, one entry per CDR3 protein. The sample records approximately 520,000 distinct CDR3 sequences, approximately 5.3% being singletons. Which antigens these TCRs recognize remains unknown. Sequenced material: blood, either unsorted or a sorted T cell fraction (not recorded which). All receptors derive from a male donor with ankylosing spondylitis.

This clonotype was seen more than once but under ten times. The chain employs TRBV28 and TRBJ1-2; 7 bases agree with TRBD1. Trimming cost V 8 bases and J 6 bases; bases outside gene matches: 9. The CDR3 runs 13 residues. From germline, CDR1 is MDHEN and CDR2 SYDVKM. The CDR3 coding sequence is TGTGCCAGCTCTGCTGACAGGGCGGATGGCTACACCTTC. Its translation is CASSADRADGYTF.

This clonotype was seen repeatedly, ten times or more. V is TRBV9 and J is TRBJ2-7; 8 bases line up with TRBD1. Germline V gene sequence: CDR1 SGDLS, CDR2 YYNGEE. The CDR3 is made up of 15 amino acids. Losses at the gene ends were 4 bases for V and 1 base for J; bases not matched to a gene: 7. CDR3 sequence reads: CASSPRQGSSYEQYF. The CDR3 region has the DNA TGTGCCAGCAGCCCCAGACAGGGGAGTTCCTACGAGCAGTACTTC.

In this sample, this clonotype turned up many times. This chain uses TRBV4-1 with TRBJ2-5; no clear D. CDR1 MGHRA and CDR2 YSYEKL come from the germline V gene. The CDR3 is made up of 14 amino acids. V lost 3 bases to trimming and J lost 5 bases, with 13 bases between them. CDR3 loop: CASSQGVTQETQYF. Here the CDR3 DNA reads TGCGCCAGCAGCCAGGGTGTTACTCAGGAGACCCAGTACTTC.